This T cell receptor beta chain was sequenced during a study of cytomegalovirus exposure and HLA in healthy donors. Study context: According to later analysis, the same platform produced the approximately 120 validation and over 600 first-cohort repertoires.

Assay: immunoSEQ multiplex PCR; the TCRdb copy retains only in-frame clones and omits some. The sample yields 150,000 to 200,000 clones, just under 90% seen once. The donors were part of the approximately 130-subject validation cohort, which stood apart from the 666-subject first cohort. The germline V gene has CDR1 SNHLY and CDR2 FYNNEI. The CDR3 length is 18 residues. V lost 6 bases to trimming and J lost 0 bases; unmatched junction nucleotides: 8. Points from the study as a whole: First-cohort TCR clusters were later found to tend to co-occur in the approximately 110 validation repertoires.

In regard to this clone: The antigen remains unidentified.

The chain uses TRBV2 and TRBJ2-6, with 10 bases that match TRBD2. The TCR was taken from a man between 18 and 35 years old in good health and CMV-seropositive. Sequencing was carried out using PBMCs. In DNA form, the CDR3 reads TGTGCCAGCAGACCAGCGGGAGGGGTCTTCTCTGGGGCCAACGTCCTGACTTTC. Translation gives CASRPAGGVFSGANVLTF.